The 23 T cell receptor beta chains listed next were all sequenced from one sample in a study of chemoradiotherapy in HPV16-positive cancers. TCRdb's copy holds only in-frame clones and misses some; the assay was immunoSEQ multiplex PCR. This table has roughly 25,000 clones, about 88% appearing once. The material sequenced was blood, taken from a patient who underwent chemoradiotherapy. These receptors came from a human donor with HPV-associated anogenital cancer.

Regarding this clone: One end of the junction does not line up with germline, which may come from a read error. The chain has TRBV7-7 and TRBJ2-2, with a weak D call TRBD2 (5 bases). Germline CDR1 reads SSHAT; CDR2 reads FNYEAQ (reference sequence). The CDR3 is 13 residues long. In DNA, the CDR3 is TGTGCTAGCAGCTCGGACTTTATCGGGGAGCTGTTTTTT. Its translation is CASSSDFIGELFF.

The chain has TRBV11-2 and TRBJ2-7; TRBD1 agrees at 11 bases. The V segment lost 5 bases and the J segment 7 bases; nucleotides outside the gene matches: 10. CDR1 is SGHAT, CDR2 FQNNGV, per germline. CDR3 size: 15 residues. CDR3 DNA sequence: TGTGCCAGCAGCGCACGGACAGGGGGCCCGGGTGAGCAGTACTTC. Its translation is CASSARTGGPGEQYF.

The CDR3 bases are TGTGCCAGCAGTGAAGGCCTAGCGGATTTCACAGATACGCAGTATTTT. It translates to CASSEGLADFTDTQYF. V is TRBV6-1 and J is TRBJ2-3; 7 bases map to TRBD2. V shed 1 base and J 2 bases; nucleotides not matched to a gene: 6. Germline CDR1 is MNHNS and CDR2 is SASEGT. The CDR3 has 16 amino acids.

The chain carries TRBV7-2 and TRBJ2-3, with TRBD2 matching over 10 bases. The trim removed 0 bases at V and 3 bases at J, leaving 3 bases unmatched. The CDR3 totals 16 residues. CDR1 is SGHTA and CDR2 is FQGNSA in the germline V gene. CDR3 in amino acids: CASSLAAGGGTDTQYF. The CDR3 region has the DNA TGTGCCAGCAGCTTAGCAGCGGGAGGGGGAACAGATACGCAGTATTTT.

This clone has only a few counts. J is TRBJ2-1 and V is TRBV6-6; TRBD2 matches at 10 bases. The CDR3 loop spans 11 amino acids. V shed 6 bases and J 14 bases; nucleotides not matched to a gene: 4. Germline V lookup: CDR1 MNHNY, CDR2 SVGAGI (reference sequence). The CDR3 loop reads CASRRGLAEFF. Here the CDR3 DNA reads TGTGCCAGCAGACGCGGACTAGCGGAGTTCTTC.

The chain carries TRBV5-1 and TRBJ1-6; D is ambiguous. The CDR3 is 16 amino acids. Per the germline V gene, CDR1 is SGHRS and CDR2 is YFSETQ. The V and J ends lost 0 bases and 9 bases respectively, with 16 bases between them. For the CDR3, the DNA is TGCGCCAGCAGCTTGGCCAGTACAGCCGTTCGTTCACCCCTCCACTTT. Protein product: CASSLASTAVRSPLHF.

The V and J genes are TRBV29-1 and TRBJ2-3, with D possibly being TRBD1 or TRBD2 (6 bases each). CDR1 is SQVTM and CDR2 is ANQGSEA in the germline V gene. The CDR3 extends over 17 amino acids. V gave up 0 bases and J gave up 2 bases, with 18 bases separating them. CDR3 region: CSVEDPDGGSNTDTQYF. The CDR3, as DNA: TGCAGCGTTGAAGACCCGGACGGGGGCTCTAACACAGATACGCAGTATTTT.

V is TRBV9 and J is TRBJ2-2; unclear D gene. Germline values: CDR1 SGDLS, CDR2 YYNGEE. CDR3 length: 14 amino acids. Trimming left V 1 base short and J 6 bases short, with 10 bases between. The CDR3 DNA reads as TGTGCCAGCAGCGTACGTCCTATCGCCGGGGAGCTGTTTTTT. This encodes CASSVRPIAGELFF. Drawing the rest from reference TRBV9 and TRBJ2-2, the complete variable domain is DSGVTQTPKHLITATGQRVTLRCSPRSGDLSVYWYQQSLDQGLQFLIQYYNGEERAKGNILERFSAQQFPDLHSELNLSSLELGDSALYFCASSVRPIAGELFFGEGSRLTVL.

This clone was recorded only once. The chain joins TRBV18 to TRBJ2-3; perhaps TRBD1 as D (6 bases). Trimming left V 5 bases short and J 0 bases short, with 15 bases between. CDR3 length: 16 residues. CDR1 is KGHSH and CDR2 is LQKENI in the germline V gene. For the CDR3, the DNA is TGTGCCAGCTCATTGAACCGACAGGCTAGCACAGATACGCAGTATTTT. This codes for CASSLNRQASTDTQYF.

This clone was counted once. This chain links TRBV9 with TRBJ2-3; no reliable D call. From germline, CDR1 is SGDLS and CDR2 YYNGEE. V lost 0 bases and J 2 bases, leaving 10 bases between the germline ends. The CDR3 loop spans 15 amino acids. The CDR3 coding sequence is TGTGCCAGCAGCGTAGATCCACTTTACACAGATACGCAGTATTTT. Its protein is CASSVDPLYTDTQYF.

J is TRBJ2-7 and V is TRBV10-3; D uncertain. V gave up 3 bases and J gave up 2 bases, with 17 bases separating them. Germline V CDR1 and CDR2: ENHRY, SYGVKD. The length of the CDR3 is 16 residues. DNA of the CDR3: TGTGCCATCAGTGAAACAGCGAACCTACGTCCCTACGAGCAGTACTTC. Amino acids: CAISETANLRPYEQYF.

This clone has only a few counts. The chain has TRBV5-1 and TRBJ2-1; weak D call: TRBD2 (5 bases). The germline V and J ends were trimmed by 2 bases and 8 bases, with 17 bases remaining between them. CDR1 and CDR2 (germline): SGHRS, YFSETQ. The CDR3 runs 15 residues. The CDR3 spells CASSLQRLGNDEQFF. The CDR3 nucleotides are TGCGCCAGCAGCTTACAGCGCCTCGGGAACGATGAGCAGTTCTTC. The full variable domain, with the rest looked up from reference TRBV5-1 and TRBJ2-1, is KAGVTQTPRYLIKTRGQQVTLSCSPISGHRSVSWYQQTPGQGLQFLFEYFSETQRNKGNFPGRFSGRQFSNSRSEMNVSTLELGDSALYLCASSLQRLGNDEQFFGPGTRLTVL.

The V and J genes are TRBV4-3 and TRBJ2-1, with D tentatively TRBD2 (5 bases). V was clipped by 1 base and J by 5 bases, with 15 bases between them. The CDR3 is 16 amino acids. Per germline, CDR1 LGHNA and CDR2 YSLEER. For the CDR3, the DNA is TGCGCCAGCAGCCAAGTTATGAGCGGACGCCACAATGAGCAGTTCTTC. This sequence encodes CASSQVMSGRHNEQFF.

The rearrangement joins TRBV11-3 to TRBJ2-5; a weak D match, TRBD2 (6 bases). The length of the CDR3 is 15 residues. Between the trimmed V and J ends, which lost 2 bases and 5 bases, there was a span of 15 bases. Looked up from germline, CDR1 is SGHNT and CDR2 is YENEEA. In nucleotides, the CDR3 is TGTGCCAGCAGCTTATCGTGGACTACTGGGGAGACCCAGTACTTC. It translates to CASSLSWTTGETQYF.

The chain joins TRBV6-6 to TRBJ1-2; tentative D call: TRBD1 (5 bases). The CDR3 is made up of 13 amino acids. Germline lookup yields CDR1 MNHNY and CDR2 SVGAGI (reference sequence). Trimming took off 5 bases at V and 2 bases at J, with 9 bases between the two ends. The CDR3 here is CASSPGRNYGYTF. CDR3 bases: TGTGCCAGCAGTCCGGGACGAAACTATGGCTACACCTTC.

The V call is TRBV20-1, the J call TRBJ2-5; D gene ambiguous. Trimming cost V 4 bases and J 5 bases, with 5 bases left between them. Germline lookup yields CDR1 DFQATT and CDR2 SNEGSKA (reference sequence). CDR3 length equals 10 residues. The CDR3 sequence: CSATQETQYF. The CDR3, as DNA: TGCAGTGCTACGCAGGAGACCCAGTACTTC.

The V call is TRBV5-3, the J call TRBJ2-5, with unresolved D. TRBV5-3 is treated as an ORF (open reading frame) with a function not yet certain. This CDR3 has 11 amino acids. Trimming removed 0 bases at V and 5 bases at J, with 2 bases between. The CDR3 spells CARSLGETQYF. CDR3 nucleotides: TGTGCCAGAAGCTTGGGGGAGACCCAGTACTTC.

A single count supports this clone. V gene TRBV5-5 combines with J gene TRBJ1-1, with D hard to call. CDR3 length: 15 residues. Deletions cut 2 bases from V and 3 bases from J, with 14 bases between. The germline gives CDR1 SGHKS, CDR2 YYEKEE (reference sequence). The CDR3 nucleotides are TGTGCCAGCAGCTTCACCCAAAGGCCTGACACTGAAGCTTTCTTT. It yields the protein CASSFTQRPDTEAFF. Using reference TRBV5-5 and TRBJ1-1 for the parts outside the CDR3, the full variable domain is DAGVTQSPTHLIKTRGQQVTLRCSPISGHKSVSWYQQVLGQGPQFIFQYYEKEERGRGNFPDRFSARQFPNYSSELNVNALLLGDSALYLCASSFTQRPDTEAFFGQGTRLTVV.

There are a few counts of this clone. The V and J genes are TRBV7-2 and TRBJ2-3, with D maybe TRBD1 (5 bases). This CDR3 is built from 18 residues. Trimming removed 1 base at V and 1 base at J, with 18 bases between. CDR1 and CDR2 from the germline V gene are SGHTA and FQGNSA. CDR3 loop: CASSLEGRMGLRTDTQYF. The DNA for the CDR3 is TGTGCCAGCAGCTTAGAGGGGCGAATGGGGCTTCGCACAGATACGCAGTATTTT.

This chain links TRBV4-3 with TRBJ1-4; 7 bases agree with TRBD1. This CDR3 contains 16 residues. CDR1 and CDR2 from the germline V gene are LGHNA and YSLEER. V lost 3 bases and J lost 2; bases outside the gene matches: 6. DNA for the CDR3: TGCGCCAGCAGCCAGGGACGACAGGGCACTAATGAAAAACTGTTTTTT. Residues: CASSQGRQGTNEKLFF.

The chain recombines TRBV4-1 with TRBJ1-2, with D possibly TRBD1 on 6 matching bases. V was pared by 3 bases and J by 3 bases, with 14 bases between. The germline gives CDR1 MGHRA, CDR2 YSYEKL. This CDR3 has 15 residues. The CDR3 region has the DNA TGCGCCAGCAGCCAGCCCGCCAGGGGCCACTATGGCTACACCTTC. Translated: CASSQPARGHYGYTF.

The chain employs TRBV4-3 and TRBJ1-1, with D perhaps matching TRBD1 (5 bases). Deletions cut 5 bases from V and 0 bases from J, with 22 bases between. Germline V gene lookup returns CDR1 LGHNA and CDR2 YSLEER. There are 18 residues in the CDR3. The CDR3 sequence: CASSTTGFPTGLNTEAFF. The DNA of the CDR3 is TGCGCCAGCAGCACAACAGGTTTTCCGACCGGCTTGAACACTGAAGCTTTCTTT.

The rearrangement joins TRBV4-1 to TRBJ2-7; TRBD2 matches at 13 bases. Germline-derived CDR1 and CDR2 are MGHRA and YSYEKL. Unmatched junction bases numbered 6, after V lost 0 bases and J lost 7 bases. The CDR3 is 16 residues long. The CDR3 region has the DNA TGCGCCAGCAGCCAAGATAGAACTAGCGGGGGGGGTGAGCAGTACTTC. The encoded protein is CASSQDRTSGGGEQYF.